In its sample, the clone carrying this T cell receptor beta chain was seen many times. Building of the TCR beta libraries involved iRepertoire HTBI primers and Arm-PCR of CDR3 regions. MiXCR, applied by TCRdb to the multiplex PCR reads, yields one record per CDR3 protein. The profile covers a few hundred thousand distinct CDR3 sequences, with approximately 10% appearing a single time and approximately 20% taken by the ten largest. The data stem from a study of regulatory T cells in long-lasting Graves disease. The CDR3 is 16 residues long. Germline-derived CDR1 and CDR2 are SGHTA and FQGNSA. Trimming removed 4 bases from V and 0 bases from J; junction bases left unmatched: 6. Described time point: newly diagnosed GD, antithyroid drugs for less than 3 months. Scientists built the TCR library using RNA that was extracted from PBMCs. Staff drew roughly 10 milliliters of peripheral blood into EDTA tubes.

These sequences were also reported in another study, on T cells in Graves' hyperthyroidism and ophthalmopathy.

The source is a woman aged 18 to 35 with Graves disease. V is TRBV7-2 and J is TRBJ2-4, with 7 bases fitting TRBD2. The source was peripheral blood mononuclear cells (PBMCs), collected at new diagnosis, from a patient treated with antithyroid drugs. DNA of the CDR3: TGTGCCAGCAGCTCGGGGGGTATAATAGCCAAAAACATTCAGTACTTC. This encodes CASSSGGIIAKNIQYF.